These 29 T cell receptor beta chains originate from one sample sequenced in a study of CD8+ T cells in alopecia areata. Reverse transcription of extracted RNA yielded cDNA, which provided the sequencing template. TCRdb's table, derived via immunoSEQ multiplex PCR, lists solely in-frame clones and lacks some. This table has about 210,000 clones, roughly two fifths appearing once. Treatment noted: oral pan-JAK inhibitor, 5-10 mg twice daily. The specimen was CD4+ T cells sorted from blood, collected at approximately week 36, from a patient treated with tofacitinib. All receptors come from a human donor with alopecia areata.

In regard to this clone: The sample holds other DNA sequences that translate to the same CDR3. The chain joins TRBV30 to TRBJ2-6, with D perhaps TRBD1 or TRBD2 (5 bases each). The CDR3 length is 13 residues. Germline assignment: CDR1 GTSNPN and CDR2 SVGIG (reference sequence). Deletions cut 3 bases from V and 2 bases from J, with 5 bases between. In nucleotides, the CDR3 is TGTGCCTGGAGGGGGGCTGGGGCCAACGTCCTGACTTTC. It specifies CAWRGAGANVLTF. The full variable domain, completed using reference TRBV30 and TRBJ2-6, is SQTIHQWPATLVQPVGSPLSLECTVEGTSNPNLYWYRQAAGRGLQLLFYSVGIGQISSEVPQNLSASRPQDRQFILSSKKLLLSDSGFYLCAWRGAGANVLTFGAGSRLTVL.

The sample holds a few counts of this clone. The chain is built from TRBV30 and TRBJ1-4; D gene uncertain. Germline loops: CDR1 GTSNPN, CDR2 SVGIG (reference sequence). This CDR3 has 13 residues. V gave up 3 bases and J gave up 7 bases, with 12 bases separating them. This CDR3 is CAWRKKRGEKLFF. The CDR3 nucleotides read TGTGCCTGGAGGAAGAAACGGGGTGAAAAACTGTTTTTT.

This clone was found a few times. CDR3 nucleotides: TGCAGCGTTGAGGCCGGTAACACCGGGGAGCTGTTTTTT. This gives the protein CSVEAGNTGELFF. The gene calls are TRBV29-1 and TRBJ2-2; D is ambiguous. Germline V lookup: CDR1 SQVTM, CDR2 ANQGSEA. The V and J ends lost 3 bases and 2 bases respectively, with 7 bases between them. CDR3 length equals 13 residues.

In DNA form, the CDR3 reads TGTGCCAGCAGCTTGACTAGTTACGAGCAGTACTTC. It encodes CASSLTSYEQYF. The V call is TRBV7-2, the J call TRBJ2-7, with D tentatively TRBD2 (6 bases). The CDR3 spans 12 residues. The germline V gene has CDR1 SGHTA and CDR2 FQGNSA. Trimming removed 3 bases from V and 4 bases from J, with 7 bases in between.

This clone was picked up a small number of times. The rearrangement uses TRBV19 and TRBJ1-2, with D unclear. CDR1 is LNHDA and CDR2 is SQIVND in the germline V gene (reference sequence). This CDR3 is 12 amino acids long. V was pared by 5 bases and J by 10 bases, with 14 bases between. CDR3 protein: CASSHLPVSYTF. The CDR3 DNA follows: TGTGCCAGTAGTCACCTCCCAGTTTCCTACACCTTC.

This clone showed up just once. The V gene is TRBV4-1, the J gene TRBJ2-5; 11 bases match TRBD2. Losses at the gene ends were 5 bases for V and 5 bases for J; bases not matched to a gene: 7. The CDR3 contains 15 residues. Germline V gene data show CDR1 as MGHRA and CDR2 as YSYEKL. The CDR3 DNA reads TGCGCCAGCAGCACTCGACTAGCGGGATTGGAGACCCAGTACTTC. This translates into CASSTRLAGLETQYF.

V is TRBV6-5 and J is TRBJ2-6; TRBD1 matches 7 bases. V trimming: 5 bases; J trimming: 2 bases; junction bases outside the gene matches: 3. The CDR3 contains 15 residues. Germline lookup yields CDR1 MNHEY and CDR2 SVGAGI. The CDR3 bases are TGTGCCAGCAGTCCGGGGACAGCTGGGGCCAACGTCCTGACTTTC. This sequence encodes CASSPGTAGANVLTF.

V is TRBV4-1 and J is TRBJ2-4; possibly TRBD1 for D (5 bases). The CDR3 contains 17 residues. CDR1 and CDR2 from the germline V gene are MGHRA and YSYEKL. Trimming removed 0 bases at V and 0 bases at J, with 12 bases between. CDR3 amino acids: CASSQEPDSLAKNIQYF. CDR3 nucleotide sequence: TGCGCCAGCAGCCAAGAACCCGACAGCCTAGCCAAAAACATTCAGTACTTC.

J is TRBJ2-1 and V is TRBV9, with TRBD2 matching 9 bases. V lost 0 bases to trimming and J lost 7 bases; unmatched junction nucleotides: 11. Germline-derived CDR1 and CDR2 are SGDLS and YYNGEE. This CDR3 contains 17 residues. CDR3 sequence: CASSVVPAGGRANEQFF. In DNA, the CDR3 is TGTGCCAGCAGCGTAGTCCCCGCTGGCGGGAGGGCGAATGAGCAGTTCTTC.

This chain links TRBV6-4 with TRBJ2-5, with 7 positions matching TRBD2. The junction had 13 bases not matched to a gene; V was cut back by 8 bases and J by 10 bases. Per the germline V gene, CDR1 is MRHNA and CDR2 is SNTAGT. The length of the CDR3 is 13 residues. In DNA, the CDR3 is TGTGCCAGCTCTGCCGAGGCCGGGAGGCGCCAGTACTTC. This sequence encodes CASSAEAGRRQYF.

Note on this clone: Other DNA variants within this sample encode the same CDR3. This sequence joins TRBV29-1 and TRBJ1-1, with 10 bases aligning to TRBD1. From germline, CDR1 is SQVTM and CDR2 ANQGSEA. The CDR3 is 12 amino acids. Trimming took 4 bases from V and 4 from J; bases not matched to a gene: 0. The CDR3 sequence: CSVGTGGTEAFF. The CDR3 nucleotides are TGCAGCGTTGGGACAGGGGGCACTGAAGCTTTCTTT.

The chain is built from TRBV30 and TRBJ1-3; D is unresolved. V gave up 5 bases and J gave up 2 bases, with 7 bases separating them. This CDR3 comprises 12 residues. Germline V gene sequence: CDR1 GTSNPN, CDR2 SVGIG (reference sequence). The CDR3 bases are TGTGCCTGGGGCCGAACTGGAAACACCATATATTTT. Its translation: CAWGRTGNTIYF.

This clone was counted many times. The chain carries TRBV7-2 and TRBJ2-7; unclear D gene. Germline CDR1 reads SGHTA; CDR2 reads FQGNSA. The CDR3 sequence is 12 residues long. With 0 bases removed from V and 6 bases from J, the gap between germline ends came to 6 bases. The DNA for the CDR3 is TGTGCCAGCAGCTTAGCGCTGGGCGAGCAGTACTTC. Translating gives CASSLALGEQYF.

As to this clone: Compared with germline, one end of the junction differs, possibly owing to a read error. This chain links TRBV11-2 with TRBJ2-1; 10 bases are a match to TRBD1. There are 14 residues in the CDR3. Germline CDR1 is SGHAT and CDR2 is FQNNGV. In DNA, the CDR3 is TGCGCCAGCAGCCCGGGACAGGGGTTGCATGAGCAGTTCTTC. As protein: CASSPGQGLHEQFF. The entire variable domain, with the rest obtained from reference TRBV11-2 and TRBJ2-1, is as follows: EAGVAQSPRYKIIEKRQSVAFWCNPISGHATLYWYQQILGQGPKLLIQFQNNGVVDDSQLPKDRFSAERLKGVDSTLKIQPAKLEDSAVYLCASSPGQGLHEQFFGPGTRLTVL.

The chain joins TRBV4-1 to TRBJ1-4; D possibly corresponds to TRBD1 (5 bases). Germline loops: CDR1 MGHRA, CDR2 YSYEKL. The CDR3 totals 15 residues. The germline V and J ends were trimmed by 0 bases and 5 bases, with 10 bases remaining between them. The CDR3 protein is CASSQDGGPNEKLFF. In DNA form, the CDR3 reads TGCGCCAGCAGCCAAGATGGGGGTCCGAATGAAAAACTGTTTTTT.

This chain's CDR3 is CASSPLAGTFYGYTF. The CDR3 DNA reads TGTGCCAGCAGCCCATTAGCCGGGACATTCTATGGCTACACCTTC. This chain connects TRBV7-9 to TRBJ1-2; a weak D match, TRBD1 (6 bases). The germline gives CDR1 SEHNR, CDR2 FQNEAQ (reference sequence). V lost 5 bases and J lost 4, with 17 bases in between. This CDR3 has 15 residues.

This clone has only a few counts. The chain carries TRBV6-5 and TRBJ1-5, with 7 bases that match TRBD1. The CDR3 covers 13 residues. V shed 10 bases, J shed 3 bases, and the junction held 6 bases outside the gene matches. Germline V lookup: CDR1 MNHEY, CDR2 SVGAGI. The CDR3 DNA follows: TGTGCCACCGCGGACAGGCTCAATCAGCCCCAGCATTTT. Protein: CATADRLNQPQHF.

The sample holds a few counts of this clone. The rearrangement uses TRBV30 and TRBJ2-1; the D gene is possibly TRBD2 (5 bases). The germline gives CDR1 GTSNPN, CDR2 SVGIG (reference sequence). Trimming shortened V by 3 bases and J by 10 bases, and 13 bases separated the two germline ends. This CDR3 region has 12 residues. The CDR3 DNA sequence: TGTGCCTGGAGAGCGGCCCTCAGGGAGCAGTTCTTC. This sequence encodes CAWRAALREQFF.

This clone has only a few counts. In DNA form, the CDR3 reads TGTGCCAGCAGTTACTCTTCAGGTGCAGATACGCAGTATTTT. Protein product: CASSYSSGADTQYF. This sequence joins TRBV6-6 and TRBJ2-3; no firm D call. CDR1 MNHNY and CDR2 SVGAGI come from the germline V gene (reference sequence). The CDR3 totals 14 residues. V lost 0 bases, J lost 4 bases, and 8 bases lay in between.

The V gene is TRBV14, the J gene TRBJ2-3, with 12 bases fitting TRBD1. V shed 0 bases, J shed 3 bases, and the junction held 10 bases outside the gene matches. The CDR3 extends over 19 amino acids. Germline V gene sequence: CDR1 SGHDN, CDR2 FVKESK. The CDR3 DNA reads TGTGCCAGCAGCCAAGACTACCCAGGGACAGGGGGCGAAACAGATACGCAGTATTTT. Amino acid sequence: CASSQDYPGTGGETDTQYF. The variable domain in full, completed from reference TRBV14 and TRBJ2-3, reads EAGVTQFPSHSVIEKGQTVTLRCDPISGHDNLYWYRRVMGKEIKFLLHFVKESKQDESGMPNNRFLAERTGGTYSTLKVQPAELEDSGVYFCASSQDYPGTGGETDTQYFGPGTRLTVL.

The rearrangement joins TRBV4-1 to TRBJ2-5, with 12 bases matching TRBD2. This CDR3 spans 19 amino acids. Germline CDR1 MGHRA, CDR2 YSYEKL. The junction had 12 bases not matched to a gene; V was cut back by 0 bases and J by 4 bases. The DNA of the CDR3 is TGCGCCAGCAGCCAAGAACCGGCAACCGGACTAGCGGGACGAGAGACCCAGTACTTC. This encodes CASSQEPATGLAGRETQYF.

The chain joins TRBV7-2 to TRBJ1-1; tentative D call: TRBD1 (6 bases). This CDR3 comprises 16 residues. V was pared by 5 bases and J by 5 bases, with 21 bases between. Germline CDR1 and CDR2: SGHTA and FQGNSA. CDR3 sequence: CASSPPGGARSTEAFF. In nucleotides, the CDR3 is TGTGCCAGCAGCCCGCCGGGGGGGGCGCGGAGTACTGAAGCTTTCTTT.

V gene TRBV27 combines with J gene TRBJ2-2; 12 positions match TRBD2. The ends lost 4 bases at V and 3 bases at J; junction bases unmatched: 9. The CDR3 has 18 residues. CDR1 and CDR2 from the germline V gene are MNHEY and SMNVEV (reference sequence). As DNA, the CDR3 is TGTGCCAGCAGTTCTCACCCCGGACTAGCGGGATACACCGGGGAGCTGTTTTTT. Translated, it gives CASSSHPGLAGYTGELFF.

The chain uses TRBV7-9 and TRBJ2-7; 13 positions agree with TRBD2. Germline V gives CDR1 SEHNR, CDR2 FQNEAQ (reference sequence). The length of the CDR3 is 15 residues. J lost 4 bases, V lost 5 bases, and 5 bases had no gene match. CDR3 sequence (DNA): TGTGCCAGCAGCCAAGGACTAGCGGGAGCGTACGAGCAGTACTTC. It translates to CASSQGLAGAYEQYF.

This sequence joins TRBV27 and TRBJ1-5; no reliable D call. Per the germline V gene, CDR1 is MNHEY and CDR2 is SMNVEV (reference sequence). This CDR3 is 14 amino acids long. V was trimmed by 4 bases and J by 4 bases, leaving 11 bases between them. CDR3 coding DNA: TGTGCCAGCAGTTCCCTAACACGGAATCAGCCCCAGCATTTT. Protein product: CASSSLTRNQPQHF.

This clone was recorded only once. The chain has TRBV9 and TRBJ1-1; tentative D call: TRBD1 (5 bases). Trimming removed 0 bases at V and 1 base at J, with 7 bases between. The CDR3 has 14 amino acids. Looked up from germline, CDR1 is SGDLS and CDR2 is YYNGEE. This CDR3 is CASSVDRKNTEAFF. CDR3 DNA sequence: TGTGCCAGCAGCGTAGACAGGAAGAACACTGAAGCTTTCTTT.

The rearrangement uses TRBV5-1 and TRBJ2-7; D call uncertain. V shed 0 bases and J shed 3 bases, with 10 bases lying between them. The V gene's germline CDR1 is SGHRS and CDR2 YFSETQ. This CDR3 spans 14 amino acids. The CDR3 bases are TGCGCCAGCAGCTTGGTTGTCGGAGACTACGAGCAGTACTTC. Its protein is CASSLVVGDYEQYF.

This clone was seen only a few times. The CDR3 nucleotides read TGTGCCGCAGACGGAAACTTTAACTATGGCTACACCTTC. This codes for CAADGNFNYGYTF. The rearrangement joins TRBV2 to TRBJ1-2; D call uncertain. This CDR3 has 13 residues. Germline CDR1 reads SNHLY; CDR2 reads FYNNEI. V gave up 11 bases and J gave up 1 base, with 14 bases separating them. Filled out from reference TRBV2 and TRBJ1-2, the complete variable domain reads EPEVTQTPSHQVTQMGQEVILRCVPISNHLYFYWYRQILGQKVEFLVSFYNNEISEKSEIFDDQFSVERPDGSNFTLKIRSTKLEDSAMYFCAADGNFNYGYTFGSGTRLTVV.

This chain connects TRBV4-3 to TRBJ2-7; 8 bases map to TRBD2. With V trimmed by 1 base and J by 0 bases, 5 bases remained unmatched. Germline values: CDR1 LGHNA, CDR2 YSLEER. CDR3 length equals 16 residues. The DNA for the CDR3 is TGCGCCAGCAGCCAAGTGGCTAGCGGGCCCTCCTACGAGCAGTACTTC. This sequence encodes CASSQVASGPSYEQYF.